The 20 T cell receptor beta chains in this list originate from one sample, sequenced in a study of tumor-infiltrating lymphocytes in primary liver carcinoma. Co-extracted RNA and DNA came from approximately 20-30 mg of unsorted bulk tissue. With a constant-region primer, TCR beta cDNA was made from approximately 520 ng of total RNA. What produced the TCR beta libraries was three nested multiplex PCR rounds using slightly modified ARM-PCR. Researchers ran the first two PCR rounds for ten to eleven cycles each with TRBV1-TRBV30 forward primers and a C-beta reverse primer. One entry per CDR3 protein results from TCRdb running MiXCR on the multiplex PCR reads. This table has about 21,000 distinct CDR3 sequences, about 75% appearing once. The sequenced sample consisted of liver tumor tissue from sampling region 1. Regarding subset: tumor region T1, superior pole. The receptors derive from a woman aged 25-40 years with primary liver carcinoma and hepatitis B virus infection.

For this clonotype: This CDR3 is missing its conserved last phenylalanine or tryptophan, likely due to a read error. V usage is TRBV11-3 and J usage is TRBJ2-1; TRBD2 matches 14 bases. Germline V gives CDR1 SGHNT, CDR2 YENEEA. This CDR3 contains 15 residues. CDR3 region: CVCSRLAGGGYEQFL. For the CDR3, the DNA is TGTGTCTGCAGCCGACTAGCGGGGGGGGGATATGAGCAGTTCCTC.

In the case of this clonotype: This may be a read error: a much more frequent sequence differs by one nucleotide. CDR3 loop: CSARPSGTYEQYF. DNA for the CDR3: TGCAGTGCTAGGCCTAGCGGAACCTACGAGCAGTACTTC. The chain uses TRBV20-1 and TRBJ2-7; 7 nucleotides agree with TRBD2. The CDR3 consists of 13 residues. V was clipped by 3 bases and J by 2 bases; unmatched bases: 4. Looked up from germline, CDR1 is DFQATT and CDR2 is SNEGSKA (reference sequence).

A remark on this clonotype: A single base separates this from a much larger clone, so it may be a read error. The chain uses TRBV20-1 and TRBJ2-2; TRBD1 aligns across 12 bases. Germline values: CDR1 DFQATT, CDR2 SNEGSKA (reference sequence). The CDR3 runs 15 residues. The CDR3 loop reads CNARGTGGAGRELFF. CDR3 nucleotide sequence: TGCAATGCTAGAGGGACAGGGGGCGCAGGCCGGGAGCTGTTTTTT.

About this clonotype: A single base separates this from a much larger clone, so it may be a read error. The CDR3 is CASSLDRTDTPYF. In DNA form, the CDR3 reads TGTGCCAGCAGTTTGGACCGCACAGATACGCCGTATTTT. The chain joins TRBV12-3 or TRBV12-4 to TRBJ2-3; no clear D gene. The CDR3 covers 13 residues.

With regard to this clonotype: It is likely a read error, because the conserved phenylalanine at the end of the CDR3 is missing. The CDR3 coding sequence is TGCGGCGTCGAGACAGGGAGCGCTGAAGCTTTCCTT. The encoded protein is CGVETGSAEAFL. The V and J genes are TRBV29-1 and TRBJ1-1; 7 bases match TRBD1. The CDR3 covers 12 residues. Germline CDR1 and CDR2: SQVTM and ANQGSEA.

With respect to this clonotype: The germline gene is not matched at one end of the junction; a read error may be the cause. The chain couples TRBV14 to TRBJ2-7; perhaps TRBD2 as D (7 bases). This CDR3 is 15 amino acids long. Germline V gene data show CDR1 as SGHDN and CDR2 as FVKESK. CDR3 residues: CASSQAAGAYYEQYF. In DNA form, the CDR3 reads TGTGCTAGCAGCCAGGCGGCGGGGGCTTACTACGAGCAGTACTTC.

A note on this clonotype: The junction and the germline gene differ at one end; a read error may be behind it. The rearrangement joins TRBV4-2 to TRBJ1-1, with D unresolved. The CDR3 length is 16 residues. Germline CDR1 is LGHNA and CDR2 is YNFKEQ. In DNA form, the CDR3 reads TGTGCCAGCAGTCCCGTCGAGAGGAGAGGGAACACTGAAGCTTTATTT. The encoded protein is CASSPVERRGNTEALF.

V gene TRBV6-6 combines with J gene TRBJ2-7; TRBD2 is a possible D gene (5 bases). In germline, CDR1 is MNHNY, CDR2 SVGAGI (reference sequence). This CDR3 is built from 14 residues. Trimming pared 5 bases from V and 6 bases from J, leaving 17 bases between. Here the CDR3 reads CASSLAGSYCEQYF. The CDR3, as DNA: TGTGCCAGCAGTCTAGCAGGCTCATATTGCGAGCAGTACTTC.

V and J are TRBV11-3 and TRBJ2-2; D may be TRBD2 (5 bases). This CDR3 is 14 amino acids long. CDR1 is SGHNT, CDR2 YENEEA, per germline. V lost 6 bases to trimming and J lost 5 bases, with 13 bases between them. CDR3 residues: CASRGTRATGELFF. CDR3 nucleotides: TGTGCCAGCAGGGGAACTAGGGCGACCGGGGAGCTGTTTTTT. Variable domain in full (rest from reference TRBV11-3 and TRBJ2-2): EAGVVQSPRYKIIEKKQPVAFWCNPISGHNTLYWYLQNLGQGPELLIRYENEEAVDDSQLPKDRFSAERLKGVDSTLKIQPAELGDSAVYLCASRGTRATGELFFGEGSRLTVL.

The J gene is TRBJ1-6, the V gene TRBV28; D unclear. This CDR3 is built from 14 residues. Germline V lookup: CDR1 MDHEN, CDR2 SYDVKM. V was cut by 9 bases and J by 9 bases, with 18 bases left in between. CDR3 DNA: TGTGCCAGGGGTGGACTGTCCGGAGCTTCACCCCTCCACTTT. This codes for CARGGLSGASPLHF. The whole variable domain, filled in from reference TRBV28 and TRBJ1-6, reads DVKVTQSSRYLVKRTGEKVFLECVQDMDHENMFWYRQDPGLGLRLIYFSYDVKMKEKGDIPEGYSVSREKKERFSLILESASTNQTSMYLCARGGLSGASPLHFGNGTRLTVT.

This clonotype was observed a few times. The chain combines TRBV7-3 with TRBJ1-6; tentatively, D is TRBD1 (5 bases). The V gene's germline CDR1 is SGHTA and CDR2 FQGTGA. This CDR3 is 14 amino acids long. Between the trimmed V and J ends, which lost 5 bases and 10 bases, there was a span of 15 bases. The CDR3 here is CASSMEGLASPLHF. The CDR3 DNA follows: TGTGCCAGCAGCATGGAGGGGCTGGCCTCACCCCTCCACTTT.

About this clonotype: Compared with germline, one end of the junction differs, possibly owing to a read error. This rearrangement joins TRBV13 to TRBJ2-1; 13 positions match TRBD2. This CDR3 contains 16 residues. Germline CDR1 reads PRHDT; CDR2 reads FYEKMQ (reference sequence). CDR3 sequence: CANSLGTSGACNEQFF. In nucleotides, the CDR3 is TGTGCCAACAGCCTGGGGACTAGCGGGGCATGCAATGAGCAGTTCTTC.

About this clonotype itself: It may be a read error: a sequence one base away is much more abundant. The chain carries TRBV18 and TRBJ1-4, with D hard to call. The CDR3 extends over 13 amino acids. V was pared by 3 bases and J by 8 bases, with 10 bases between. Germline CDR1 is KGHSH and CDR2 is LQKENI. In DNA form, the CDR3 reads TGTGCCAGCTCACCCACAATAGGGGAAAAACTGTTTTTT. Amino acids: CASSPTIGEKLFF.

This clonotype came up a few times. The conserved phenylalanine or tryptophan is not found at the CDR3 terminus, so this likely reflects a read error. The rearrangement joins TRBV11-2 to TRBJ2-3; 8 bases agree with TRBD2. Germline V gene data show CDR1 as SGHAT and CDR2 as FQNNGV. The CDR3 is 16 residues long. This CDR3 is CASSAGLGGIVDTQYS. Here the CDR3 DNA reads TGTGCTAGCAGCGCGGGACTAGGGGGTATTGTTGATACGCAGTATTCT.

On this clonotype itself: One junction end disagrees with the germline gene, perhaps due to a read error. This sequence joins TRBV7-9 and TRBJ2-3; 8 nucleotides align to TRBD2. The germline gives CDR1 SEHNR, CDR2 FQNEAQ (reference sequence). The CDR3 has 16 residues. The CDR3 DNA follows: TGTGCCAGCAACCTATTACCAGCGGGAGCCACAGATATGCAGTATTTT. It is translated as CASNLLPAGATDMQYF.

This clonotype was seen only once. This is likely a read error, given that the CDR3 carries no conserved phenylalanine or tryptophan at its end. The rearrangement uses TRBV11-2 and TRBJ1-6, with D possibly TRBD1 on 5 matching bases. The CDR3 extends over 15 amino acids. The germline V gene encodes CDR1 SGHAT and CDR2 FQNNGV. The chain's CDR3 is CDSPITHGTNSPLHY. The CDR3 DNA reads as TGTGACAGCCCCATCACCCACGGGACTAATTCACCCCTCCACTAT.

For this clonotype: Germline and junction disagree at one end, which may indicate a read error. The J gene is TRBJ2-5, the V gene TRBV5-4; TRBD2 might be the D (6 bases). Germline-derived CDR1 and CDR2 are SGHNT and YYREEE (reference sequence). CDR3 length: 13 residues. The chain's CDR3 is CARSFPREETHYF. As DNA, the CDR3 is TGTGCCAGAAGCTTCCCGCGGGAAGAGACTCACTACTTC. Based on the CDR3 plus reference TRBV5-4 and TRBJ2-5, the full variable domain is ETGVTQSPTHLIKTRGQQVTLRCSSQSGHNTVSWYQQALGQGPQFIFQYYREEENGRGNFPPRFSGLQFPNYSSELNVNALELDDSALYLCARSFPREETHYFGPGTRLLVL.

The V gene is TRBV11-2, the J gene TRBJ1-1; tentatively, D is TRBD1 (5 bases). V lost 1 base to trimming and J lost 9 bases, with 12 bases between them. The CDR3 consists of 13 residues. CDR1 is SGHAT and CDR2 is FQNNGV in the germline V gene. The chain's CDR3 is CASSLASGRQAFF. The CDR3 DNA reads TGTGCCAGCAGCTTAGCCTCGGGGCGGCAAGCTTTCTTT.

About this clonotype: The CDR3 does not end in the conserved phenylalanine or tryptophan, so this is likely a read error. The chain joins TRBV18 to TRBJ2-2; D possibly corresponds to TRBD2 (5 bases). Between the trimmed V and J ends, which lost 0 bases and 1 base, there was a span of 15 bases. The CDR3 runs to 18 residues. The germline V gene has CDR1 KGHSH and CDR2 LQKENI. The CDR3 loop reads CASSPPVLAALNTGELFS. The DNA of the CDR3 is TGTGCCAGCTCACCACCTGTGCTAGCCGCATTGAACACCGGGGAGCTGTTTTCT.

This clonotype was seen a handful of times. The chain uses TRBV11-2 and TRBJ2-2; 9 bases map to TRBD2. In germline, CDR1 is SGHAT, CDR2 FQNNGV. The V and J ends lost 2 bases and 2 bases, in that order; junction bases with no gene match: 3. The CDR3 runs to 16 residues. CDR3 residues: CASSLRLADNTGELFF. CDR3 in DNA: TGTGCCAGCAGCTTACGACTAGCGGATAACACCGGGGAGCTGTTTTTT.